Following are 5 T cell receptor beta chains from one sample sequenced in a study of T cells in Graves' hyperthyroidism and ophthalmopathy. TCR beta CDR3 sequences were amplified from RNA transcripts. First-round RT-PCR with HTBI primers amplified the TCR CDR3 region. TCRdb independently ran MiXCR on the multiplex PCR reads; one entry per CDR3 protein. The data contain a few hundred thousand distinct CDR3 sequences, around 14% of them singletons. Sequences were obtained from blood. Receptors were obtained from a woman aged 25 to 39 with Graves' hyperthyroidism that later progressed to Graves' ophthalmopathy.

The sample holds a few counts of this clonotype. The chain combines TRBV20-1 with TRBJ1-5, with 7 positions matching TRBD1. Per the germline V gene, CDR1 is DFQATT and CDR2 is SNEGSKA (reference sequence). With V trimmed by 1 base and J by 6 bases, 9 bases remained unmatched. The CDR3 covers 15 residues. In DNA form, the CDR3 reads TGCAGTGCTAGAGTAGGGACAGCTATGGGTCAGCCCCAGCATTTT. Protein: CSARVGTAMGQPQHF.

This clonotype has ten or more counts. CDR3 loop: CASSYSGLAGGPRQYF. The CDR3 region has the DNA TGTGCCAGCAGTTACTCCGGACTAGCGGGAGGGCCGAGACAGTACTTC. This chain connects TRBV6-2 or TRBV6-3 to TRBJ2-7, with TRBD2 identical over 15 bases. J lost 10 bases, V lost 0 bases, and 7 bases had no gene match. CDR1 is MNHEY and CDR2 is SVGEGT in the germline V gene. This CDR3 comprises 16 residues.

This clonotype was observed at least ten times. The chain recombines TRBV2 with TRBJ1-2; D unclear. This CDR3 is 12 amino acids long. Germline V gives CDR1 SNHLY, CDR2 FYNNEI. Trimming took 2 bases from V and 4 from J, leaving 5 bases between them. The CDR3 region has the DNA TGTGCCAGCAGTGAAAGTTTCTATGGCTACACCTTC. Translating gives CASSESFYGYTF.

This clonotype was counted ten times or more. The chain is built from TRBV7-2 and TRBJ2-7; 8 bases map to TRBD1. This CDR3 has 13 residues. V was pared by 5 bases and J by 7 bases, with 7 bases of the junction left unmatched. Looked up from germline, CDR1 is SGHTA and CDR2 is FQGNSA. The CDR3 sequence is CASSLGTGLEQYF. CDR3 DNA: TGTGCCAGCAGCCTAGGGACAGGCTTAGAGCAGTACTTC.

The sample holds many counts of this clonotype. The rearrangement uses TRBV28 and TRBJ1-1; TRBD1 matches at 8 bases. V shed 6 bases and J 0 bases; nucleotides not matched to a gene: 9. Germline V CDR1 and CDR2: MDHEN, SYDVKM. This CDR3 has 16 residues. The CDR3 nucleotides read TGTGCCAGCAGCTTCGGGACAGGAAAAATGAACACTGAAGCTTTCTTT. The encoded protein is CASSFGTGKMNTEAFF.